One T cell receptor (beta chain) is described in this entry. Its antigen is unidentified. This entry belongs to a study of identical twins. V shed 6 bases and J 6 bases; nucleotides not matched to a gene: 6. Germline V gene data show CDR1 as MNHNS and CDR2 as SASEGT. The CDR3 runs to 14 residues. From the 5' RACE reads, TCRdb called clonotypes with MiXCR, one entry per CDR3 protein. The table includes approximately 470,000 distinct CDR3 sequences, 14% detected once. The study's findings and limits: Modelling approaches yielded underestimates of out-of-frame TCR alpha sharing between monozygotic twins.

Separately, the same data were catalogued under a study of yellow fever vaccine responses in identical twins.

The chain recombines TRBV6-1 with TRBJ1-5, with 9 bases aligning to TRBD1. The receptor was isolated from a woman between 18 and 30 years old in good health. Sample: CD4+ T cells sorted from blood. This CDR3 is CASSMDRGGQPQHF. The CDR3 nucleotides are TGTGCCAGCAGCATGGACAGGGGCGGTCAGCCCCAGCATTTT.